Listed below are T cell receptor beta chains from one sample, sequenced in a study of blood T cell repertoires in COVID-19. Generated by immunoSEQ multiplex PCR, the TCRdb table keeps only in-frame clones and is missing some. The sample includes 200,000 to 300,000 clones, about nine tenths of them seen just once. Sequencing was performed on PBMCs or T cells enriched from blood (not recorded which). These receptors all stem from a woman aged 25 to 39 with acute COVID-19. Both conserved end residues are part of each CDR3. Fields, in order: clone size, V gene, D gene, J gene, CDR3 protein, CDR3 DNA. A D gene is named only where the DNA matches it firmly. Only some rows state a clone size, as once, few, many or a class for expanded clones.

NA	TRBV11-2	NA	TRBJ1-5	CASSLGATGGDQPQHF	TGTGCCAGCAGCTTAGGGGCGACAGGCGGAGATCAGCCCCAGCATTTT
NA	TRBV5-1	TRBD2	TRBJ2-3	CASWLAGATDTQYF	TGCGCCAGTTGGCTAGCGGGAGCCACAGATACGCAGTATTTT
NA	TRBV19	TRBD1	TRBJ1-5	CASSTDRSSNQPQHF	TGTGCCAGTAGTACGGACAGGAGTAGCAATCAGCCCCAGCATTTT
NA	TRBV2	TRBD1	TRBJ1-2	CASRRDRGAYGYTF	TGTGCCAGCAGGCGGGACAGGGGGGCCTATGGCTACACCTTC
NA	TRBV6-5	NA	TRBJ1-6	CASSLREDSPLHF	TGTGCCAGCAGTCTCAGGGAAGACTCACCCCTCCACTTT
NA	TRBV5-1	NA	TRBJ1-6	CASSLAAGTGSPLHF	TGCGCCAGCAGCTTGGCAGCAGGAACGGGATCACCCCTCCACTTT
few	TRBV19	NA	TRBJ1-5	CASSAGQYGNQPQHF	TGTGCCAGTAGTGCCGGACAGTACGGCAATCAGCCCCAGCATTTT
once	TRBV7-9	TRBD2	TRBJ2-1	CATYRGGSYNEQFF	TGTGCCACGTACCGGGGGGGCTCCTACAATGAGCAGTTCTTC
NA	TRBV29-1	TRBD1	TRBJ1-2	CSSPRDRGEWGYTF	TGCAGCTCCCCTCGGGACAGGGGGGAATGGGGCTACACCTTC
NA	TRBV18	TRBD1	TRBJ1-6	CASSRLGQGAYNSPLHF	TGTGCCAGCTCACGCCTGGGACAGGGGGCTTATAATTCACCCCTCCACTTT
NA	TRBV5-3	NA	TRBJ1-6	CARSLVSISPLHF	TGTGCCAGAAGCTTGGTCAGTATTTCACCCCTCCACTTT